The sequence of this T cell receptor (beta chain) was determined in a study of cytomegalovirus exposure and HLA in healthy donors. The study, taken as a whole, reports: Investigators reported fewer than 200 TCR beta chains as tied to cytomegalovirus. The finding came from a later analysis; first-cohort TCR clusters tended to co-occur in the 95 to 150 validation repertoires. Usually a TCR sequence was rare, but some public TCRs were found in many donors.

Worth noting for this clone: What it recognizes is unknown.

Germline CDR1 reads PRHDT; CDR2 reads FYEKMQ (reference sequence). The V end was cut by 5 bases, the J end by 0 bases, with 11 bases between. The length of the CDR3 is 16 residues. Profiling relied on immunoSEQ multiplex PCR, and the TCRdb table lists in-frame clones only, not all of them. This sample yields around 150,000 clones, of which about 90% are seen a single time; 3% belongs to the top ten. The sequenced sample was PBMCs. V is TRBV13 and J is TRBJ2-6; D might be TRBD2 (6 bases). The source is a woman aged 18-29 years in good health and CMV-seropositive. Here the CDR3 reads CASSRLEGSGANVLTF. For the CDR3, the DNA is TGTGCCAGCAGCAGACTGGAGGGCTCTGGGGCCAACGTCCTGACTTTC.